This T cell receptor beta chain comes out of a study of CD8 T cells in Susac syndrome. Overall study findings and caveats: There was no clonal expansion in the CD4+ T cell repertoires of Susac syndrome.

The RNA input was about 0.45 to 1 ug, and it was reverse transcribed with random hexamers. Amplification of TCR beta CDR3 by immunoSEQ multiplex PCR spanned 54 Vbeta and 13 Jbeta. Each CDR3 protein is one row after TCRdb ran MiXCR on the immunoSEQ multiplex PCR reads. The sample carries 170,000 or so distinct CDR3 sequences, about 95% recorded once. Sequencing of TCR beta covered CD8+ and CD4+ T cells obtained from blood. Fulfillment of recently defined diagnostic criteria for definite or probable disease was shown by the patients with Susac syndrome. The CDR3 spans 17 residues. The V gene lost 3 bases and the J gene lost 1 base, with 17 bases spanning the gap. Germline CDR1 and CDR2: SGDLS and YYNGEE. In the case of this clonotype: Its antigen remains unknown.

The genes are TRBV9 and TRBJ1-3; D gene ambiguous. Sequenced: CD4+ T cells from PBMCs. This receptor was obtained from a human donor with Susac syndrome. CDR3 protein: CASSAKLSRGSGNTIYF. DNA for the CDR3: TGTGCCAGCAGCGCGAAGCTCAGCCGCGGTTCTGGAAACACCATATATTTT.